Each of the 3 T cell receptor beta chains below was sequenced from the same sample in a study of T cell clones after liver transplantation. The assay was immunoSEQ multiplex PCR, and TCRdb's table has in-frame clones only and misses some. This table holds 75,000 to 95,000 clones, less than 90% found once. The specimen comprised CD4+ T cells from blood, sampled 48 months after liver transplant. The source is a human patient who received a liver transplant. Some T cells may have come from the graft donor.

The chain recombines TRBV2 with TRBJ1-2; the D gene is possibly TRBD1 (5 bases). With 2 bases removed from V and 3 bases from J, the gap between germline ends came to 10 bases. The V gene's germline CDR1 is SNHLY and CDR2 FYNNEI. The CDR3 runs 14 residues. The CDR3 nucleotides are TGTGCCAGCAGTGAACCCGGGGCCCACTATGGCTACACCTTC. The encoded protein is CASSEPGAHYGYTF.

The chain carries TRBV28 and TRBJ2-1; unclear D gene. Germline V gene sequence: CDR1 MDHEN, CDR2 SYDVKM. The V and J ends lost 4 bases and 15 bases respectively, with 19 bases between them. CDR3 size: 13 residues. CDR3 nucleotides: TGTGCCAGCAGTTCTAACTGGGGAATCCAGGCGTTCTTC. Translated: CASSSNWGIQAFF.

CDR3 in DNA: TGTGCCAGCAGCCTTACGAGCCTTACGAAGGGAAACACCATATATTTT. Its translation is CASSLTSLTKGNTIYF. The chain employs TRBV7-2 and TRBJ1-3; D remains unclear. The germline V and J ends were trimmed by 5 bases and 4 bases, with 18 bases remaining between them. Per the germline V gene, CDR1 is SGHTA and CDR2 is FQGNSA. The CDR3 is 16 residues long.